This is a list of T cell receptor beta chains from one sample in a study of cytomegalovirus exposure and HLA in healthy donors. This table comes from immunoSEQ multiplex PCR, and its TCRdb copy is limited to in-frame clones, with some not included. The table includes some 170,000 clones, roughly 82% detected once. Sequencing was performed on PBMCs. These receptors were taken from a man aged 50 to 60 in good health and CMV-seropositive. The CDR3 runs from the conserved cysteine through the conserved F or W. Fields, in order: clone size, J gene, D gene, V gene, CDR3 protein, CDR3 DNA. The D gene is left open where the match is weak. For some rows the clone size is stated as once, few or many, or as a class when expanded; others skip it.

NA | TRBJ1-2 | NA | TRBV7-2 | CASSLESGGTLFGYTF | TGTGCCAGCAGTTTGGAGTCGGGGGGCACCCTTTTTGGCTACACCTTC
NA | TRBJ1-2 | TRBD1 | TRBV6-4 | CASSINHGQGYGYTF | TGTGCCAGCAGTATTAACCATGGACAGGGCTATGGCTACACCTTC
once | TRBJ1-1 | NA | TRBV29-1 | CSVEKTENTEAFF | TGCAGCGTTGAAAAGACAGAGAACACTGAAGCTTTCTTT
NA | TRBJ1-3 | NA | TRBV7-9 | CASRLSLDTIYF | TGTGCCAGCAGGCTATCGTTGGACACCATATATTTT
NA | TRBJ1-4 | NA | TRBV28 | CASLRGGWVTNEKLFF | TGTGCCAGCCTTCGGGGGGGGTGGGTGACTAATGAAAAACTGTTTTTT
NA | TRBJ2-5 | NA | TRBV21-1 | CASSKEKVFGQEETQYF | TGTGCCAGCAGCAAAGAAAAAGTTTTCGGACAGGAAGAGACCCAGTACTTC
NA | TRBJ1-2 | NA | TRBV11-3 | CASSSFGMALSF | TGTGCCAGCAGCTCCTTCGGGATGGCTCTTAGCTTC
NA | TRBJ2-5 | NA | TRBV28 | CASIRGGLSQYF | TGTGCCAGCATAAGGGGAGGACTGAGCCAGTACTTC
once | TRBJ1-1 | TRBD1 | TRBV2 | CATGQGVQAFF | TGTGCCACTGGACAGGGGGTGCAAGCTTTCTTT
NA | TRBJ1-1 | NA | TRBV7-9 | CASSPQYGEAFF | TGTGCCAGCAGTCCCCAATACGGTGAAGCTTTCTTT
NA | TRBJ2-1 | TRBD2 | TRBV30 | CACPGLAVSTNEQFF | TGTGCCTGTCCTGGGCTAGCGGTATCAACCAATGAGCAGTTCTTC
NA | TRBJ2-1 | TRBD2 | TRBV18 | CASSPGLAGEEQFF | TGTGCCAGCTCTCCCGGACTAGCGGGAGAGGAGCAGTTCTTC
NA | TRBJ1-5 | TRBD1 | TRBV6-1 | CASREQGRDQPQHF | TGTGCCAGCAGAGAACAGGGGCGTGATCAGCCCCAGCATTTT
NA | TRBJ2-7 | NA | TRBV5-6 | CASSPGSDEQYF | TGTGCCAGCAGCCCCGGTAGCGACGAGCAGTACTTC
NA | TRBJ2-7 | TRBD2 | TRBV7-2 | CASSTRLAGGYEQYF | TGTGCCAGCAGCACCCGACTAGCGGGGGGATACGAGCAGTACTTC
NA | TRBJ1-2 | NA | TRBV7-2 | CASSLQAGPTNYGYTF | TGTGCCAGCAGCTTACAGGCTGGGCCGACTAACTATGGCTACACCTTC
NA | TRBJ1-2 | TRBD1 | TRBV7-9 | CASSPIQGAAGGYTF | TGTGCCAGCAGCCCCATTCAGGGGGCTGCGGGTGGCTACACCTTC
once | TRBJ1-4 | TRBD1 | TRBV6-5 | CASSPTDRGSEKLFF | TGTGCCAGCAGTCCTACGGACAGGGGGAGTGAAAAACTGTTTTTT
NA | TRBJ2-1 | NA | TRBV7-6 | CASSLSNSYNEQFF | TGTGCCAGCAGCTTATCCAACTCCTACAATGAGCAGTTCTTC